A selection of T cell receptor beta chains follows, all from one sample in a study of cytomegalovirus exposure and HLA in healthy donors. Produced via immunoSEQ multiplex PCR; TCRdb's table is partial and in-frame only. The sample gives 100,000 or so clones, about 83% of which show up once; 3% to 4% is in the top ten. Sequenced material: PBMCs. These receptors were obtained from a woman under 40 in good health and CMV-seronegative. Both conserved end residues are part of each CDR3. Fields, in order: clone size, D gene, V gene, J gene, CDR3 protein, CDR3 DNA. D genes are given only for firm matches. Some rows have no size entry. The others give once, few or many, or a class for an expanded clone.

abundance: .; d_gene: TRBD1; v_gene: TRBV9; j_gene: TRBJ2-7; CDR3aa: CASSVEGQGAEQYF; CDR3nt: TGTGCCAGCAGCGTAGAGGGACAGGGTGCCGAGCAGTACTTC
abundance: .; d_gene: TRBD2; v_gene: TRBV7-6; j_gene: TRBJ2-1; CDR3aa: CASSLEASGGRNEQFF; CDR3nt: TGTGCCAGCAGCTTAGAGGCTAGCGGGGGACGGAATGAGCAGTTCTTC
abundance: .; d_gene: TRBD1; v_gene: TRBV7-9; j_gene: TRBJ2-3; CDR3aa: CASSQTGSGTDTQYF; CDR3nt: TGTGCCAGCAGCCAGACAGGGAGTGGCACAGATACGCAGTATTTT
abundance: .; d_gene: .; v_gene: TRBV20-1; j_gene: TRBJ2-1; CDR3aa: CSGGQINEQFF; CDR3nt: TGCAGTGGAGGACAAATCAATGAGCAGTTCTTC
abundance: .; d_gene: TRBD2; v_gene: TRBV11-3; j_gene: TRBJ2-2; CDR3aa: CASSLGTSGMNTGELFF; CDR3nt: TGTGCCAGCAGCTTGGGGACTAGCGGGATGAACACCGGGGAGCTGTTTTTT
abundance: .; d_gene: .; v_gene: TRBV11-2; j_gene: TRBJ1-2; CDR3aa: CASSLGDGGYGYTF; CDR3nt: TGTGCCAGCAGCTTAGGGGACGGGGGCTATGGCTACACCTTC
abundance: .; d_gene: .; v_gene: TRBV5-1; j_gene: TRBJ1-1; CDR3aa: CASSLVQGEATEAFF; CDR3nt: TGCGCCAGCAGCTTGGTCCAGGGTGAGGCCACTGAAGCTTTCTTT
abundance: once; d_gene: .; v_gene: TRBV5-5; j_gene: TRBJ1-1; CDR3aa: CASSPVLAEAFF; CDR3nt: TGTGCCAGCAGCCCTGTTTTAGCTGAAGCTTTCTTT
abundance: few; d_gene: TRBD1; v_gene: TRBV18; j_gene: TRBJ1-1; CDR3aa: CASSPEQGETEAFF; CDR3nt: TGTGCCAGCTCACCAGAGCAGGGGGAGACTGAAGCTTTCTTT
abundance: .; d_gene: .; v_gene: TRBV6-6; j_gene: TRBJ2-3; CDR3aa: CASTFNTGGGTDTQYF; CDR3nt: TGTGCCAGCACCTTCAACACAGGGGGGGGCACAGATACGCAGTATTTT
abundance: many; d_gene: TRBD2; v_gene: TRBV4-2; j_gene: TRBJ2-7; CDR3aa: CASSQDLAGSYEQYF; CDR3nt: TGTGCCAGCAGCCAAGATCTAGCGGGCTCCTACGAGCAGTACTTC
abundance: .; d_gene: TRBD1; v_gene: TRBV9; j_gene: TRBJ1-2; CDR3aa: CASSGRQGLYGYTF; CDR3nt: TGTGCCAGCAGCGGGCGACAGGGCCTTTATGGCTACACCTTC
abundance: .; d_gene: .; v_gene: TRBV6-1; j_gene: TRBJ2-1; CDR3aa: CASSDQGRTYNEQFF; CDR3nt: TGTGCCAGCAGCGACCAGGGTAGGACCTACAATGAGCAGTTCTTC
abundance: .; d_gene: .; v_gene: TRBV5-1; j_gene: TRBJ2-1; CDR3aa: CASSPDTAGYNEQFF; CDR3nt: TGCGCCAGCAGCCCCGACACCGCGGGCTACAATGAGCAGTTCTTC
abundance: .; d_gene: .; v_gene: TRBV15; j_gene: TRBJ2-2; CDR3aa: CATSRDWTAGSGELFF; CDR3nt: TGTGCCACCAGCAGAGATTGGACAGCAGGGTCCGGGGAGCTGTTTTTT
abundance: few; d_gene: .; v_gene: TRBV7-9; j_gene: TRBJ1-5; CDR3aa: CASSKEGGQPQHF; CDR3nt: TGTGCCAGCAGCAAGGAGGGTGGTCAGCCCCAGCATTTT
abundance: .; d_gene: .; v_gene: TRBV5-1; j_gene: TRBJ1-1; CDR3aa: CASSLVGQENTEAFF; CDR3nt: TGCGCCAGCAGCTTGGTAGGACAAGAGAACACTGAAGCTTTCTTT
abundance: .; d_gene: TRBD1; v_gene: TRBV18; j_gene: TRBJ1-1; CDR3aa: CASSPRDRGRGTEAFF; CDR3nt: TGTGCCAGCTCACCACGGGACAGGGGGCGCGGGACTGAAGCTTTCTTT
abundance: .; d_gene: .; v_gene: TRBV5-1; j_gene: TRBJ1-2; CDR3aa: CASSSGLFYGYTF; CDR3nt: TGCGCCAGCAGCTCGGGACTTTTCTATGGCTACACCTTC
abundance: once; d_gene: .; v_gene: TRBV4-3; j_gene: TRBJ2-7; CDR3aa: CASSQFRGGHGIQYEQYF; CDR3nt: TGCGCCAGCAGCCAATTCCGCGGAGGGCACGGAATACAATACGAGCAGTACTTC
abundance: .; d_gene: .; v_gene: TRBV29-1; j_gene: TRBJ1-1; CDR3aa: CSVRSPGGTEAFF; CDR3nt: TGCAGCGTTAGGTCGCCCGGGGGCACTGAAGCTTTCTTT
abundance: .; d_gene: .; v_gene: TRBV19; j_gene: TRBJ1-2; CDR3aa: CASSIDSNYGYTF; CDR3nt: TGTGCCAGTAGTATCGACAGTAACTATGGCTACACCTTC
abundance: .; d_gene: .; v_gene: TRBV10-1; j_gene: TRBJ2-5; CDR3aa: CASNNQYQETQYF; CDR3nt: TGCGCCAGCAACAACCAGTACCAAGAGACCCAGTACTTC
abundance: .; d_gene: TRBD1; v_gene: TRBV7-9; j_gene: TRBJ2-7; CDR3aa: CASSSSRDRAAYEQYF; CDR3nt: TGTGCCAGCAGTTCGAGCCGGGACAGGGCCGCCTACGAGCAGTACTTC
abundance: .; d_gene: .; v_gene: TRBV6-6; j_gene: TRBJ1-3; CDR3aa: CASSYGPSRDTIYF; CDR3nt: TGTGCCAGCAGTTACGGCCCGTCTCGGGACACCATATATTTT
abundance: .; d_gene: TRBD2; v_gene: TRBV14; j_gene: TRBJ2-7; CDR3aa: CASSQIVGLAGAEQYF; CDR3nt: TGTGCCAGCAGCCAGATAGTAGGGCTAGCGGGAGCCGAGCAGTACTTC
abundance: .; d_gene: .; v_gene: TRBV5-6; j_gene: TRBJ2-7; CDR3aa: CASSLEARGGEQYF; CDR3nt: TGTGCCAGCAGCTTGGAGGCCAGGGGTGGCGAGCAGTACTTC
abundance: .; d_gene: .; v_gene: TRBV12-5; j_gene: TRBJ2-7; CDR3aa: CASGLGTGGSYEQYF; CDR3nt: TGTGCTAGTGGACTAGGGACCGGGGGCTCCTACGAGCAGTACTTC
abundance: .; d_gene: TRBD1; v_gene: TRBV2; j_gene: TRBJ1-4; CDR3aa: CASGSRGRWEKLFF; CDR3nt: TGTGCCAGCGGCTCCAGGGGGCGTTGGGAAAAACTGTTTTTT
abundance: .; d_gene: TRBD1; v_gene: TRBV9; j_gene: TRBJ2-7; CDR3aa: CASSPRDRAYEQYF; CDR3nt: TGTGCCAGCAGCCCTCGGGACAGAGCCTACGAGCAGTACTTC